This T cell receptor beta chain was obtained from a study of response to subunit inactivated influenza vaccine. There are 16 residues in the CDR3. Trimming took off 5 bases at V and 0 bases at J, with 14 bases between the two ends. CDR1 is LGHNA, CDR2 YSLEER, per germline. This clonotype has a handful of counts. Its antigen is not identified. TCRdb redid the calling of the RT-PCR reads with MiXCR, one entry per CDR3 protein. The data show about 500,000 distinct CDR3 sequences, with 16% seen just once and less than 4% held by the top ten. Study conclusions and caveats: Authors proposed each seasonal influenza vaccination draws in few new T cells.

The specimen was CD4+ T cells sorted from PBMCs, collected less than 30 months after vaccination. This receptor was identified in a man aged 45 to 75 who received an inactivated influenza vaccine. This chain joins TRBV4-3 and TRBJ2-1, with D possibly matching TRBD2 (5 bases). This chain's CDR3 is CASSAAAGHSYNEQFF. CDR3 in DNA: TGCGCCAGCAGCGCAGCGGCAGGCCACTCCTACAATGAGCAGTTCTTC.